These 25 T cell receptor beta chains were all obtained from the same sample, sequenced in a study of human T cells and chemical hapten exposure. TCRdb analysed the RACE reads with MiXCR anew, one entry per CDR3 protein. In the table there are 95,000 to 100,000 distinct CDR3 sequences, 10% to 13% of which are singletons. Time point reported: pre-sensitization, week 0. Treatment specified: therapeutic diphenylcyclopropenone sensitization with weekly scalp DPC. Sequencing used whole blood, obtained in connection with sensitization to the hapten diphenylcyclopropenone (DPC). These receptors were obtained from an older woman with alopecia areata. Some clones in this sample may be carry-over from other donors' samples.

This clonotype was detected a few times. The chain is built from TRBV7-6 and TRBJ2-7; possibly TRBD1 or TRBD2 for D (5 bases each). This CDR3 spans 15 amino acids. Germline lookup yields CDR1 SGHVS and CDR2 FNYEAQ. The V and J ends lost 1 base and 3 bases respectively, with 13 bases between them. CDR3 protein: CASSLGGTGSYEQYF. The CDR3 DNA is TGTGCCAGCAGCTTAGGGGGGACGGGGAGCTACGAGCAGTACTTC.

The chain has TRBV10-3 and TRBJ1-2; D not resolved. CDR1 ENHRY and CDR2 SYGVKD come from the germline V gene. The CDR3 is 12 residues long. Trimming took 2 bases from V and 6 from J, leaving 7 bases between them. CDR3 sequence (DNA): TGTGCCATCAGTGAGGGAAATCATGGCTACACCTTC. Its protein product is CAISEGNHGYTF.

The rearrangement joins TRBV7-9 to TRBJ2-1; D is ambiguous. Germline V gene data show CDR1 as SEHNR and CDR2 as FQNEAQ (reference sequence). This CDR3 contains 14 residues. Trimming removed 5 bases from V and 7 bases from J, with 15 bases in between. The CDR3 loop reads CASSATQQENEQFF. For the CDR3, the DNA is TGTGCCAGCAGCGCGACCCAGCAGGAAAATGAGCAGTTCTTC.

Written as DNA, the CDR3 is TGCGCCAGCAGCTTGATCCCTCCCCGAGGGATCAATGAGCAGTTCTTC. It translates to CASSLIPPRGINEQFF. V usage is TRBV5-1 and J usage is TRBJ2-1; TRBD2 is a possible D gene (5 bases). The ends were cut back, 1 base at V and 6 bases at J, with 17 bases in the middle. CDR3 length equals 16 residues. CDR1 is SGHRS and CDR2 is YFSETQ in the germline V gene.

This clonotype occurred many times. The CDR3 spells CASSGKLDPTYNEQFF. The CDR3 nucleotides are TGTGCCAGCAGCGGAAAACTGGACCCGACCTACAATGAGCAGTTCTTC. The rearrangement joins TRBV5-4 to TRBJ2-1; D gene unclear. Germline lookup yields CDR1 SGHNT and CDR2 YYREEE (reference sequence). Trimming removed 4 bases from V and 2 bases from J, with 16 bases in between. The CDR3 sequence is 16 residues long.

This sequence joins TRBV7-9 and TRBJ1-1, with 7 bases that match TRBD1. Germline V gene data show CDR1 as SEHNR and CDR2 as FQNEAQ (reference sequence). After removal of 7 bases from V and 4 bases from J, the junction contained 9 bases not matched to a gene. The CDR3 totals 14 residues. The CDR3 here is CASTLEQGSTEAFF. Written as DNA, the CDR3 is TGTGCCAGCACCCTGGAACAGGGGTCCACTGAAGCTTTCTTT.

J is TRBJ2-1 and V is TRBV4-1, with 8 bases matching TRBD2. Germline trimming cut 1 base from V and 7 bases from J; bases unmatched to any gene: 12. CDR3 length equals 17 residues. Germline lookup yields CDR1 MGHRA and CDR2 YSYEKL. The CDR3 sequence: CASSQGVGGAYRNEQFF. DNA of the CDR3: TGCGCCAGCAGCCAAGGGGTCGGGGGGGCTTATAGGAATGAGCAGTTCTTC.

V and J are TRBV29-1 and TRBJ2-1; 10 bases match TRBD2. This CDR3 is 14 amino acids long. Trimming took 8 bases from V and 0 from J; bases not matched to a gene: 4. Germline lookup yields CDR1 SQVTM and CDR2 ANQGSEA. CDR3 bases: TGCAGCCTACTAGCGGGGAGCTCCTACAATGAGCAGTTCTTC. It codes for CSLLAGSSYNEQFF.

This clonotype was counted a few times. The chain combines TRBV6-5 with TRBJ1-2; D possibly corresponds to TRBD1 (5 bases). The CDR3 extends over 13 amino acids. V gave up 6 bases and J gave up 7 bases, with 15 bases separating them. CDR1 is MNHEY, CDR2 SVGAGI, per germline. CDR3 region: CASRMGTVGGYTF. CDR3 bases: TGTGCCAGCAGGATGGGGACCGTCGGTGGCTACACCTTC.

Many counts were recorded for this clonotype. This chain links TRBV9 with TRBJ2-2; TRBD1 agrees at 7 bases. Trimming at V came to 3 bases and at J to 4 bases, leaving 6 bases not matched to a gene. The germline CDR1 and CDR2 sequences are SGDLS and YYNGEE. This CDR3 is built from 15 residues. CDR3 region: CASSADRVITGELFF. The CDR3 DNA reads as TGTGCCAGCAGCGCAGACAGGGTGATCACCGGGGAGCTGTTTTTT.

In its sample, this clonotype was seen many times. The chain uses TRBV6-1 and TRBJ1-2; no clear D. V lost 7 bases and J lost 7, with 16 bases in between. The CDR3 has 13 amino acids. Germline V gene lookup returns CDR1 MNHNS and CDR2 SASEGT. The CDR3 loop is CASTLSRGSGYTF. CDR3 nucleotide sequence: TGTGCCAGCACCCTATCCCGGGGAAGTGGCTACACCTTC.

This chain links TRBV10-3 with TRBJ2-1, with 10 positions matching TRBD2. Germline assignment: CDR1 ENHRY and CDR2 SYGVKD. The CDR3 contains 14 residues. V shed 6 bases, J shed 6 bases, and the junction held 5 bases outside the gene matches. In DNA, the CDR3 is TGTGCCATCAGGGGACTAGCGTCGATCAATGAGCAGTTCTTC. Its translation: CAIRGLASINEQFF.

The V gene is TRBV29-1, the J gene TRBJ1-1; the D gene is possibly TRBD1 (6 bases). The CDR3 has 12 amino acids. The germline V and J ends were trimmed by 6 bases and 4 bases, with 12 bases remaining between them. Per germline, CDR1 SQVTM and CDR2 ANQGSEA. The CDR3 loop is CSVGKQGTEAFF. CDR3 coding DNA: TGCAGCGTGGGTAAACAGGGCACTGAAGCTTTCTTT.

The table lists this clonotype with many counts. This chain links TRBV7-3 with TRBJ2-3; 10 nucleotides agree with TRBD1. Germline CDR1 reads SGHTA; CDR2 reads FQGTGA. V was pared by 2 bases and J by 0 bases, with 2 bases of the junction left unmatched. There are 16 residues in the CDR3. CDR3 sequence (DNA): TGTGCCAGCAGCTTACAGGGACAGGGGAGCACAGATACGCAGTATTTT. Translated: CASSLQGQGSTDTQYF.

The chain joins TRBV30 to TRBJ2-2; TRBD1 is a possible D gene (6 bases). V dropped 0 bases and J dropped 3 bases, with 11 bases sitting between them. The CDR3 is made up of 15 amino acids. Germline lookup yields CDR1 GTSNPN and CDR2 SVGIG (reference sequence). This CDR3 reads CAWSVPRTDTGELFF. The CDR3 DNA sequence: TGTGCCTGGAGTGTACCGAGGACAGACACCGGGGAGCTGTTTTTT.

This clonotype was recorded a few times. This chain connects TRBV6-2 or TRBV6-3 to TRBJ1-2; D is unclear. Germline-derived CDR1 and CDR2 are MNHEY and SVGEGT. V lost 0 bases and J 5 bases, leaving 13 bases between the germline ends. The CDR3 sequence is 15 residues long. DNA of the CDR3: TGTGCCAGCAGTTACTCGATTGTCGGGCCTTATGGCTACACCTTC. It yields the protein CASSYSIVGPYGYTF.

This rearrangement joins TRBV9 to TRBJ2-3, with D tentatively TRBD2 (6 bases). The CDR3 sequence is 15 residues long. Germline CDR1 and CDR2: SGDLS and YYNGEE. The V gene lost 0 bases and the J gene lost 1 base, with 9 bases spanning the gap. The CDR3 coding sequence is TGTGCCAGCAGCGTAGCCCAGCGGGGCACAGATACGCAGTATTTT. Translation: CASSVAQRGTDTQYF.

In this sample, this clonotype turned up many times. For the CDR3, the DNA is TGTGCCAGCAGCTGGTCCGGGGGGGACAATTCACCCCTCCACTTT. It yields the protein CASSWSGGDNSPLHF. V is TRBV11-2 and J is TRBJ1-6; D possibly corresponds to TRBD1 (5 bases). V lost 4 bases and J lost 7, with 14 bases in between. Germline V lookup: CDR1 SGHAT, CDR2 FQNNGV. This CDR3 comprises 15 residues.

V and J are TRBV3-1 and TRBJ2-5, with 12 nucleotides matching TRBD2. Unmatched junction bases numbered 7, after V lost 6 bases and J lost 2 bases. The germline gives CDR1 LGHDT, CDR2 YNNKEL (reference sequence). The length of the CDR3 is 16 residues. CDR3 DNA sequence: TGTGCCAGCAGGTCACTAGCGGGGGGATGGCAAGAGACCCAGTACTTC. Its translation is CASRSLAGGWQETQYF.

This chain connects TRBV14 to TRBJ1-1; 9 bases fit TRBD1. The ends lost 4 bases at V and 5 bases at J; junction bases unmatched: 8. Germline V gene data show CDR1 as SGHDN and CDR2 as FVKESK. The CDR3 consists of 15 residues. This CDR3 is CASSPLGQGVTEAFF. The CDR3 region has the DNA TGTGCCAGCAGCCCATTGGGACAGGGAGTTACTGAAGCTTTCTTT.

This clonotype was counted at least ten times. The chain combines TRBV11-2 with TRBJ1-2; D is unresolved. Germline loops: CDR1 SGHAT, CDR2 FQNNGV. V lost 2 bases and J lost 2, with 9 bases in between. This CDR3 has 14 amino acids. The CDR3 DNA is TGTGCCAGCAGCTTAATCAGGCCCAACTATGGCTACACCTTC. Translated, it gives CASSLIRPNYGYTF.

This clonotype was detected only a few times. V and J are TRBV7-9 and TRBJ1-1, with D tentatively TRBD1 (5 bases). The V gene lost 8 bases and the J gene lost 1 base, with 11 bases spanning the gap. The CDR3 has 13 amino acids. Germline CDR1 is SEHNR and CDR2 is FQNEAQ (reference sequence). CDR3 in amino acids: CASLRGANTEAFF. The CDR3, as DNA: TGTGCCAGCCTGCGGGGCGCGAACACTGAAGCTTTCTTT.

The sample holds many counts of this clonotype. The chain links TRBV27 to TRBJ2-7; the D is unclear. Germline V gene data show CDR1 as MNHEY and CDR2 as SMNVEV (reference sequence). Trimming shortened V by 5 bases and J by 0 bases, and 17 bases separated the two germline ends. CDR3 length: 16 residues. DNA of the CDR3: TGTGCCAGCAGTCTTTTGTCGAACAGTCCCTCCTACGAGCAGTACTTC. Its protein is CASSLLSNSPSYEQYF.

This clonotype was detected many times. The chain combines TRBV20-1 with TRBJ2-5, with TRBD2 identical over 7 bases. The ends lost 1 base at V and 5 bases at J; junction bases unmatched: 13. The CDR3 spans 16 residues. Germline V CDR1 and CDR2: DFQATT, SNEGSKA (reference sequence). The CDR3: CSARVYQGGGEETQYF. DNA of the CDR3: TGCAGTGCTAGAGTATACCAAGGTGGGGGGGAGGAGACCCAGTACTTC.

Ten or more counts support this clonotype. The rearrangement joins TRBV11-3 to TRBJ1-1; maybe TRBD1 (6 bases). V lost 0 bases and J 1 base, leaving 18 bases between the germline ends. Germline-derived CDR1 and CDR2 are SGHNT and YENEEA. This CDR3 contains 18 residues. CDR3 nucleotide sequence: TGTGCCAGCAGCTTAGACTTCGCACACAGGGTCTCGAACACTGAAGCTTTCTTT. This codes for CASSLDFAHRVSNTEAFF. Drawing the rest from reference TRBV11-3 and TRBJ1-1, the complete variable domain is EAGVVQSPRYKIIEKKQPVAFWCNPISGHNTLYWYLQNLGQGPELLIRYENEEAVDDSQLPKDRFSAERLKGVDSTLKIQPAELGDSAVYLCASSLDFAHRVSNTEAFFGQGTRLTVV.